This TCR delta chain was observed in a study of γδ T cells in repeated Plasmodium falciparum infection (dated by TCRdb to about 2021). Regarding the complete study: The natural-infection arm enrolled Malian children exposed to intense seasonal malaria transmission, compared against age and gender matched Australian children. A few malaria-naive U.S. adults underwent four controlled human malaria infections by bites from P. falciparum NF54-infected Anopheles stephensi mosquitoes over 644 days. Samples from controlled-infection subjects were taken at baseline, just before selected infections, and 21 days after each infection. The gammadelta TCR repertoires from Mali were analysed in two ways: cross-sectionally during periods with no transmission, and longitudinally across episodes of acute febrile malaria. Using both natural infection in Mali and controlled human malaria infection, the study looked at the way repeated Plasmodium falciparum infection shapes the human gammadelta T cell repertoire.

Broader findings and caveats from the paper: Generalizability was limited because the Malian cohort came from a small rural village made up predominantly of one ethnic group. Across time and infection, the Vgamma9/Vdelta2+ TCR repertoires showed a highly stable polyclonal makeup, with many TCRgamma sequences overlapping between individuals. The controlled-infection cohort was small, limiting analysis of inter-individual variability in gammadelta T cell responses. Vdelta2-negative gammadelta TCR repertoires from Malian children appeared more clonally expanded, less diverse and less shared than those of Australian children. Repeated controlled infections appeared to drive waves of new clonotype selection in Vdelta2-negative, largely Vdelta1+, gammadelta TCR repertoires.

Vgamma9/Vdelta2+ and Vdelta2-negative gammadelta T cell populations were flow-sorted from peripheral blood mononuclear cells for bulk TCR repertoire analysis. The method behind the library was multiplex PCR. The sequencer was an Illumina MiSeq. Each sorted gammadelta T cell sample was sequenced for both the TCR gamma (TRG) and TCR delta (TRD) chains. Per the source publication's procedure: Clonotype tree plots, accumulated frequency of the top 20 clonotypes, diversity index (DI) and D75 metrics were included in the repertoire analyses. TCRdb called clones afresh from the public reads with CATT; identical DNA rows were later merged. TCRdb's processing, not the authors' own work, is the source of the V and J calls. For this sample there are 93,000 or so delta-chain clones; over 0.9% appear just once. Of the sample, around a tenth falls within the top ten clones. With respect to this clone: Its antigen remains unidentified. A far larger clone is one base from this, pointing to a likely read error. The same CDR3 can be traced to other DNA sequences in this sample.

As encoded in the germline V gene, CDR1 is GEAIGNYY while CDR2 is EKD. The CDR3 runs 17 residues from the cysteine to the phenylalanine. The entry retains the CDR3 DNA only, 51 bases that are in frame from base 1. The chain is encoded by TRDV2 joined to TRDJ2, with 9 bases matching TRDD3. The source material was gamma-delta T cells from blood. The TCR sequence derives from a pool of human donors (malaria-infected and uninfected, not separated). The CDR3: CACDTVGDNGLTAQLFF. The DNA reads as follows: TGCGCCTGTGACACGGTGGGGGATAACGGCTTGACAGCACAACTCTTCTTT.